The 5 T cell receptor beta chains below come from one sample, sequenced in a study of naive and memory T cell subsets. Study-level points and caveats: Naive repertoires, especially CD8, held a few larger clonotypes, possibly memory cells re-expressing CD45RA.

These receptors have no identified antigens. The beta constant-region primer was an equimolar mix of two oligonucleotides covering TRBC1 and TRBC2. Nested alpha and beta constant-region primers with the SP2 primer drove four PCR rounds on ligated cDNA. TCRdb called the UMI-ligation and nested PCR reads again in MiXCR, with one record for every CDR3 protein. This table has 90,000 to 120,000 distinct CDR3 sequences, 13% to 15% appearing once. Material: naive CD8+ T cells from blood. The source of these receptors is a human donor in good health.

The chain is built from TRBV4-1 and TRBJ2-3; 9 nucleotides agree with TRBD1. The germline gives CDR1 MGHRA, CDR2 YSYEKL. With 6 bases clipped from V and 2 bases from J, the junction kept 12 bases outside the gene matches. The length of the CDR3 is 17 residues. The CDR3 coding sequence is TGCGCCAGCAGTATTCCGGGACAGGGTATTGTCACAGATACGCAGTATTTT. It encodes CASSIPGQGIVTDTQYF.

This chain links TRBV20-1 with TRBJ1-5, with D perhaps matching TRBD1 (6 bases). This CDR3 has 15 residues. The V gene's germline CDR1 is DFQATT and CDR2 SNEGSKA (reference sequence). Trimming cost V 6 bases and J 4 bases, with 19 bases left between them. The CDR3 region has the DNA TGCAGTGCAGAGGGGGGGACCCAAGGGAATCAGCCCCAGCATTTT. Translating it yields CSAEGGTQGNQPQHF.

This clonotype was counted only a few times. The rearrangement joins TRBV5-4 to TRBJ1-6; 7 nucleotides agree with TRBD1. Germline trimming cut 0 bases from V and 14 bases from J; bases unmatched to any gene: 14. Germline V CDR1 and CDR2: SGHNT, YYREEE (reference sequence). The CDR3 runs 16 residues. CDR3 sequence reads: CASSLARTGSLSALHF. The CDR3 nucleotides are TGTGCCAGCAGCTTGGCGCGGACAGGCTCACTTTCGGCCCTCCACTTT.

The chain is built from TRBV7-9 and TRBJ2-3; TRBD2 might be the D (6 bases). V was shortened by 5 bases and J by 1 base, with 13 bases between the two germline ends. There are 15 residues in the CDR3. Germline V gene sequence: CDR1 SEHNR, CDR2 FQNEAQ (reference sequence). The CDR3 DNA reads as TGTGCCAGCAGCCGAATAGCGGATCGCACAGATACGCAGTATTTT. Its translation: CASSRIADRTDTQYF.

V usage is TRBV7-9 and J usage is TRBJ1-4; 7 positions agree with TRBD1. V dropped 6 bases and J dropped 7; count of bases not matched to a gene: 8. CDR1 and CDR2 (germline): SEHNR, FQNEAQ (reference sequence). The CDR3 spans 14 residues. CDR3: CASRRQGYGEKLFF. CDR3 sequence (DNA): TGTGCCAGCAGGAGACAGGGATATGGTGAAAAACTGTTTTTT.